What follows are 15 T cell receptor beta chains derived from one specimen sequenced in a study of blood T cell repertoires in COVID-19. Repertoires were generated with immunoSEQ multiplex PCR, while TCRdb's copy carries only in-frame clones and drops some. This sample yields more than 9,000 clones, of which 85% to 90% are seen a single time; about 22% belongs to the top ten. The specimen sequenced was peripheral blood. The receptors here all came from a woman aged 60-70 years with active COVID-19.

The chain carries TRBV10-3 and TRBJ2-7; TRBD2 agrees at 12 bases. The V and J ends lost 6 bases and 9 bases, in that order; junction bases with no gene match: 15. CDR1 is ENHRY and CDR2 is SYGVKD in the germline V gene. The CDR3 has 16 residues. CDR3 coding DNA: TGTGCCATCAGGTCACTAGCGGGAGGCCCCGTTACAGGGCAGTACTTC. It is translated as CAIRSLAGGPVTGQYF.

This chain joins TRBV11-2 and TRBJ1-6, with D unclear. In germline, CDR1 is SGHAT, CDR2 FQNNGV. The CDR3 length is 16 residues. Trimming stripped 5 bases from V and 0 bases from J, with 11 bases between. CDR3 in amino acids: CASSLDWSSYNSPLHF. The CDR3 DNA sequence: TGTGCCAGCAGCCTGGACTGGAGCTCCTATAATTCACCCCTCCACTTT.

The table lists this clone with a few counts. The rearrangement links TRBV15 to TRBJ2-5; tentative D call: TRBD2 (5 bases). The V end was cut by 0 bases, the J end by 5 bases, with 7 bases between. The CDR3 runs 13 residues. The germline V gene encodes CDR1 LNHNV and CDR2 YYDKDF (reference sequence). The CDR3 bases are TGTGCCACCAGCAGAGACCGAGGGGAGACCCAGTACTTC. As protein: CATSRDRGETQYF.

V is TRBV12-3 or TRBV12-4 and J is TRBJ2-2; D unresolved. This CDR3 contains 12 residues. V shed 5 bases and J shed 1 base, with 2 bases lying between them. CDR3 in DNA: TGTGCCAGCAGTCTGAACACCGGGGAGCTGTTTTTT. Its protein is CASSLNTGELFF.

This chain uses TRBV3-1 (or the pseudogene TRBV3-2) with TRBJ1-3, with D possibly matching TRBD1 (5 bases). Trimming cost V 0 bases and J 4 bases, with 10 bases left between them. Germline CDR1 and CDR2: LGHDT and YNNKEL (reference sequence). There are 15 residues in the CDR3. This CDR3 reads CASSQDTPGGNTIYF. CDR3 DNA sequence: TGTGCCAGCAGCCAAGATACCCCAGGGGGAAACACCATATATTTT.

The count of this clone is one. The chain joins TRBV5-4 to TRBJ2-7, with TRBD2 matching over 15 bases. Per the germline V gene, CDR1 is SGHNT and CDR2 is YYREEE (reference sequence). The CDR3 runs 17 residues. J gave up 2 bases and V 4 bases, and 7 bases lay outside the gene matches. The CDR3 coding sequence is TGTGCCAGCAGCCACGGGACTAGCGGGAGGACTACCTACGAGCAGTACTTC. It codes for CASSHGTSGRTTYEQYF.

The chain carries TRBV28 and TRBJ1-2; 7 nucleotides line up with TRBD1. The germline CDR1 and CDR2 sequences are MDHEN and SYDVKM. V dropped 1 base and J dropped 6; count of bases not matched to a gene: 11. CDR3 length: 16 residues. CDR3 nucleotide sequence: TGTGCCAGCAGTTTATACGGGACAGAGTCTCTGGATGGCTACACCTTC. This gives the protein CASSLYGTESLDGYTF.

V is TRBV5-1 and J is TRBJ2-7; 7 nucleotides match TRBD2. Per the germline V gene, CDR1 is SGHRS and CDR2 is YFSETQ. V dropped 0 bases and J dropped 0; count of bases not matched to a gene: 0. The CDR3 length is 14 residues. The CDR3 loop reads CASSLGGSSYEQYV. CDR3 in DNA: TGCGCCAGCAGCTTGGGCGGGAGCTCCTACGAGCAGTACGTC.

The chain carries TRBV29-1 and TRBJ2-7; 7 bases align to TRBD1. Germline V gene data show CDR1 as SQVTM and CDR2 as ANQGSEA. The CDR3 loop spans 12 amino acids. Trimming removed 4 bases from V and 3 bases from J; junction bases left unmatched: 3. CDR3 protein: CSVGQGDYEQYF. The CDR3, as DNA: TGCAGCGTTGGACAGGGTGACTACGAGCAGTACTTC.

The chain is built from TRBV20-1 and TRBJ2-7, with a weak D call TRBD2 (6 bases). V shed 3 bases and J shed 4 bases, with 10 bases lying between them. The germline gives CDR1 DFQATT, CDR2 SNEGSKA (reference sequence). The CDR3 runs 12 residues. The CDR3, as DNA: TGCAGTGCTAGTGTGGAGGGGTACGAGCAGTACTTC. Amino acids: CSASVEGYEQYF.

The chain is built from TRBV5-8 and TRBJ1-5; 9 bases map to TRBD1. V trimming: 4 bases; J trimming: 0 bases; junction bases outside the gene matches: 8. The germline V gene has CDR1 SGHTS and CDR2 YDEGEE. The CDR3 is 17 residues long. The CDR3 bases are TGTGCCAGCAGCCTCCGGGACAGGGACTATAGCAATCAGCCCCAGCATTTT. It encodes CASSLRDRDYSNQPQHF. The complete variable domain, with remaining parts taken from reference TRBV5-8 and TRBJ1-5, reads EAGVTQSPTHLIKTRGQQATLRCSPISGHTSVYWYQQALGLGLQFLLWYDEGEERNRGNFPPRFSGRQFPNYSSELNVNALELEDSALYLCASSLRDRDYSNQPQHFGDGTRLSIL.

This chain joins TRBV6-5 and TRBJ2-2; TRBD1 matches at 9 bases. Germline CDR1 reads MNHEY; CDR2 reads SVGAGI. J was trimmed by 3 bases and V by 5 bases; bases with no gene match: 1. CDR3 length equals 14 residues. The CDR3 bases are TGTGCCAGCAGTCGACAGGGGGACACCGGGGAGCTGTTTTTT. This gives the protein CASSRQGDTGELFF.

The chain links TRBV27 to TRBJ2-5; D unclear. From germline, CDR1 is MNHEY and CDR2 SMNVEV (reference sequence). Trimming pared 3 bases from V and 4 bases from J, leaving 12 bases between. The CDR3 extends over 14 amino acids. CDR3 in DNA: TGTGCCAGCAGTTTGAAAAACGCCGGAGAGACCCAGTACTTC. Translated, it gives CASSLKNAGETQYF.

The chain carries TRBV27 and TRBJ1-1; 8 bases match TRBD1. The junction had 4 bases not matched to a gene; V was cut back by 8 bases and J by 5 bases. The V gene's germline CDR1 is MNHEY and CDR2 SMNVEV (reference sequence). The CDR3 totals 12 residues. CDR3 DNA: TGTGCCAGCCGGACAGGGTGGACTGAAGCTTTCTTT. Protein sequence: CASRTGWTEAFF.

The CDR3 protein is CASSSDPVAGNIQYF. CDR3 in DNA: TGCGCCAGCAGCTCAGACCCGGTAGCGGGAAACATTCAGTACTTC. The chain couples TRBV5-1 to TRBJ2-4, with 7 nucleotides matching TRBD2. Germline CDR1 and CDR2: SGHRS and YFSETQ. CDR3 length: 15 residues. V gave up 3 bases and J gave up 6 bases; unmatched junction bases: 9.